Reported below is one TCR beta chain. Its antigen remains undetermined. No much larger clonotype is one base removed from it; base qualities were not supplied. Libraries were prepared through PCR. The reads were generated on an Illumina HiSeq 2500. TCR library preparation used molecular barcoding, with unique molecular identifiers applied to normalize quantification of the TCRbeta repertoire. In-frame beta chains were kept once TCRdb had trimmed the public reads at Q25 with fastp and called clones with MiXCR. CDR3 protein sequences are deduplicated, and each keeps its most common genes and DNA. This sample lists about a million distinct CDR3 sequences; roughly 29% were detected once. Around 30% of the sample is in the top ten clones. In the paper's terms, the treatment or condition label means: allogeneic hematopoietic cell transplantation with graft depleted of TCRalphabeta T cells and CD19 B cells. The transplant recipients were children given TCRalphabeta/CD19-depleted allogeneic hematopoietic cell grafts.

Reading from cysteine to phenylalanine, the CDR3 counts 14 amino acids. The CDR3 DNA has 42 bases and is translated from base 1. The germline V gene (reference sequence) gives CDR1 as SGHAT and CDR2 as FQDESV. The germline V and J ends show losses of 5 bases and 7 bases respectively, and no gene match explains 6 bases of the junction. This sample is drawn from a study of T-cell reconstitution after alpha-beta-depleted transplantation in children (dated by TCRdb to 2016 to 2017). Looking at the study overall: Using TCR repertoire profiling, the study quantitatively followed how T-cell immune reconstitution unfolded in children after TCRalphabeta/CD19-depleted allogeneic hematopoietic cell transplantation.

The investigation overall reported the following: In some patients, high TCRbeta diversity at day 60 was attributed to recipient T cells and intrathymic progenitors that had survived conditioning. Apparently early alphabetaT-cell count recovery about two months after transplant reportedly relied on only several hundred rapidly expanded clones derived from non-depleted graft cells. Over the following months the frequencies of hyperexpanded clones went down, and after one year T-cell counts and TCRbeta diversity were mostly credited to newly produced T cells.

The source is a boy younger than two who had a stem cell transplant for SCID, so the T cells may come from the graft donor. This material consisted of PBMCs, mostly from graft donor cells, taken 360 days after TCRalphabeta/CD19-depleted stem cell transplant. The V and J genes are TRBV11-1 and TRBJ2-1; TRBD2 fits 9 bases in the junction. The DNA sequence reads TGTGCCAGCAGCCGTGGACTAGCGATGAATGAGCAGTTCTTC. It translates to CASSRGLAMNEQFF.